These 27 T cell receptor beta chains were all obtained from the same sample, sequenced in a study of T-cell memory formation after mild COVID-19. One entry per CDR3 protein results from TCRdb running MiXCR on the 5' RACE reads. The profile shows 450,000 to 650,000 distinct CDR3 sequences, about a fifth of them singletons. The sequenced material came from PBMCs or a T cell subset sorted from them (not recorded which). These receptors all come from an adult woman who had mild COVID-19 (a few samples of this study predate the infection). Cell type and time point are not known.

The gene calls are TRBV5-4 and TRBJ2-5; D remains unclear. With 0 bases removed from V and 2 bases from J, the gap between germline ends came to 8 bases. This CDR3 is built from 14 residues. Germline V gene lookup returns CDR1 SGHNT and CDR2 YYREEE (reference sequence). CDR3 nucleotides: TGTGCCAGCAGCTTGGACAGCAAACAAGAGACCCAGTACTTC. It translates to CASSLDSKQETQYF.

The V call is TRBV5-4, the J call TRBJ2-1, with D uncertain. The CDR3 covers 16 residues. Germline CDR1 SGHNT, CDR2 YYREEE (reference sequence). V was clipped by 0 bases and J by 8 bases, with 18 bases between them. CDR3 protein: CASSLGTDHFRDEQFF. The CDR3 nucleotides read TGTGCCAGCAGCTTGGGTACCGATCATTTTCGCGATGAGCAGTTCTTC.

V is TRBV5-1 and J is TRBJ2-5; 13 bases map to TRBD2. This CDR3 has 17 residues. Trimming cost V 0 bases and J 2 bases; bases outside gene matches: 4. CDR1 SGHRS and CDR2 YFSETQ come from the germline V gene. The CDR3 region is CASSLDPTSGGQETQYF. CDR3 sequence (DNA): TGCGCCAGCAGCTTGGATCCGACTAGCGGGGGGCAAGAGACCCAGTACTTC.

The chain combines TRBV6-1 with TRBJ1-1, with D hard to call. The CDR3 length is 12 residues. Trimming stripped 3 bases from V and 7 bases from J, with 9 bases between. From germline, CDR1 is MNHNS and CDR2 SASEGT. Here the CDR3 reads CASSELTVEAFF. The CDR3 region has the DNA TGTGCCAGCAGTGAGCTAACGGTTGAAGCTTTCTTT.

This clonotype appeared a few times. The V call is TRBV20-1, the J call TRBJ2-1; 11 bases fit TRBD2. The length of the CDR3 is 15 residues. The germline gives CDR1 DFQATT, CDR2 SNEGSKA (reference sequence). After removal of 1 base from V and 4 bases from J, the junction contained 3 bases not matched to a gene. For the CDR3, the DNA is TGCAGTGCTAGAGTAGCGGGAGGGCCATACAATGAGCAGTTCTTC. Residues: CSARVAGGPYNEQFF.

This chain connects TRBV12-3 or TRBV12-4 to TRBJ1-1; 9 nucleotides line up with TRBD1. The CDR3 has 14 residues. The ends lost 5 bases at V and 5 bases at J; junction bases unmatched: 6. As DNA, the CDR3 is TGTGCCAGCAGTGACTGGACAGGGGTAACTGAAGCTTTCTTT. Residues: CASSDWTGVTEAFF.

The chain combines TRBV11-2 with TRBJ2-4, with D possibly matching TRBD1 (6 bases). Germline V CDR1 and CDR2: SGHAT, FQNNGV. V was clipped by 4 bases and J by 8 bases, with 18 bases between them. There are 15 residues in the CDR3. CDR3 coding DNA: TGTGCCAGCAGCTCACTCCGGGACAAGGTGGACATTCAGTACTTC. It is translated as CASSSLRDKVDIQYF.

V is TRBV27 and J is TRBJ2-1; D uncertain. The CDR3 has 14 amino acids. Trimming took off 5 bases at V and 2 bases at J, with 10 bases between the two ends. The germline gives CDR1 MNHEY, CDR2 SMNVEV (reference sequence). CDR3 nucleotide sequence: TGTGCCAGCAGTCTCCCACAAGCCTACAATGAGCAGTTCTTC. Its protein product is CASSLPQAYNEQFF.

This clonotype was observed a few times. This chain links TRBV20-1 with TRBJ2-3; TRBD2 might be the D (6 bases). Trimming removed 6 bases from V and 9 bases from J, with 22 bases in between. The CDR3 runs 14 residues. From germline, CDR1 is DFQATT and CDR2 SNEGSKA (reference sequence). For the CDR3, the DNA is TGCAGTGCGGACTACGGGACCCCTTTAGGGACGCAGTATTTT. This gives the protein CSADYGTPLGTQYF.

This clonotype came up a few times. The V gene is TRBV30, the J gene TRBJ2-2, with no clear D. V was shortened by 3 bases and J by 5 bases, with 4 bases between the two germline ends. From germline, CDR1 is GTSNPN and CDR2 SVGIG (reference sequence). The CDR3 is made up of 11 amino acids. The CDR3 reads CAWRLTGELFF. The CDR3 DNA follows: TGTGCCTGGAGACTAACCGGGGAGCTGTTTTTT.

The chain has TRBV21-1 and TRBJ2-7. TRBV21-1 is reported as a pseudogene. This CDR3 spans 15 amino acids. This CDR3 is CASSISRETAYEQYF. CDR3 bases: TGTGCCAGCAGCATCTCGCGGGAGACTGCCTACGAGCAGTACTTC.

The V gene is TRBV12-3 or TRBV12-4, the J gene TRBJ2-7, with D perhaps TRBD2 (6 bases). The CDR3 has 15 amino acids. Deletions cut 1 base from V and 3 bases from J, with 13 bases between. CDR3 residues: CASSLGGGTNYEQYF. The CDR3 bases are TGTGCCAGCAGTTTAGGAGGAGGGACCAACTACGAGCAGTACTTC.

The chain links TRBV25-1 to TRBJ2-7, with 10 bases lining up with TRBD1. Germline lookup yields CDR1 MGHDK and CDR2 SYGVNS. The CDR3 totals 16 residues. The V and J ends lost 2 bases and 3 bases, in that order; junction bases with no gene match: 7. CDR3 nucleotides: TGTGCCAGCAGTGAACCTCCCGGGACAGGGGTCTACGAGCAGTACTTC. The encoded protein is CASSEPPGTGVYEQYF.

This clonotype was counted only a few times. The CDR3 coding sequence is TGCGCCAGCAGCCCACAGCACAGGAGTCAAAACTATGGCTACACCTTC. As protein: CASSPQHRSQNYGYTF. This chain joins TRBV5-1 and TRBJ1-2, with D tentatively TRBD1 (5 bases). Looked up from germline, CDR1 is SGHRS and CDR2 is YFSETQ. Trimming removed 4 bases from V and 2 bases from J, with 18 bases in between. The CDR3 sequence is 16 residues long.

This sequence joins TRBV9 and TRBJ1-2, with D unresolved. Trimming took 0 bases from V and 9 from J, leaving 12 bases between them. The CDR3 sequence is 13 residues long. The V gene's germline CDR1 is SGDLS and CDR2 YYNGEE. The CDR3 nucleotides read TGTGCCAGCAGCGTAGGTGTCGGATCGCGCTACACCTTC. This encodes CASSVGVGSRYTF.

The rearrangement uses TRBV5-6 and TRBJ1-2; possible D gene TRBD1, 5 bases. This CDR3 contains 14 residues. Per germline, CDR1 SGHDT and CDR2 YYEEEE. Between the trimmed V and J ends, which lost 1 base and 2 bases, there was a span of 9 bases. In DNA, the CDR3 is TGTGCCAGCAGCTTGAGGGGTCTGAACTATGGCTACACCTTC. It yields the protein CASSLRGLNYGYTF.

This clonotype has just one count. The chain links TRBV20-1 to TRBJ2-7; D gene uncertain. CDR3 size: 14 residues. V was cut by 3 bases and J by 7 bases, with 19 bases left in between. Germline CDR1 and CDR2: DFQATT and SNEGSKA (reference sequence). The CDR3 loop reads CSARGLLDREEQYF. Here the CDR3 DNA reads TGCAGTGCTAGGGGTCTATTAGACCGCGAAGAGCAGTACTTC.

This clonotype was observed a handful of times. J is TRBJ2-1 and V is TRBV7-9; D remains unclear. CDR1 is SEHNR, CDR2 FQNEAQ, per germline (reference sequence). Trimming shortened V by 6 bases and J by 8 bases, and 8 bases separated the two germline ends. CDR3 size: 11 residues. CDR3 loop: CASRSRDEQFF. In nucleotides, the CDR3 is TGTGCCAGCAGATCAAGGGATGAGCAGTTCTTC.

CDR3 bases: TGTGCCAGTAGAAAACAGGGGCGAGTACAGAACACTGAAGCTTTCTTT. Protein product: CASRKQGRVQNTEAFF. This chain connects TRBV19 to TRBJ1-1; 7 bases are shared with TRBD1. V lost 6 bases and J lost 1; bases outside the gene matches: 11. CDR3 size: 16 residues. Germline lookup yields CDR1 LNHDA and CDR2 SQIVND (reference sequence).

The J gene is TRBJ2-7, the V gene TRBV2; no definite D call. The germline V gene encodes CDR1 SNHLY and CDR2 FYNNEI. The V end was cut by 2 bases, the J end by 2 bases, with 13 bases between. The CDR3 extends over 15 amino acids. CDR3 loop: CASSELSRQTYEQYF. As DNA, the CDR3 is TGTGCCAGCAGTGAACTGTCGCGACAAACCTACGAGCAGTACTTC.

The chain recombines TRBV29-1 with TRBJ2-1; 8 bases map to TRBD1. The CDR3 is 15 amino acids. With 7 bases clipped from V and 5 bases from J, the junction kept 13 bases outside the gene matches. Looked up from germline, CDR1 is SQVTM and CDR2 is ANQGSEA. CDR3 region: CSALDRGRSNNEQFF. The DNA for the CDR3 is TGCAGCGCCCTCGACAGGGGTAGGTCGAACAATGAGCAGTTCTTC.

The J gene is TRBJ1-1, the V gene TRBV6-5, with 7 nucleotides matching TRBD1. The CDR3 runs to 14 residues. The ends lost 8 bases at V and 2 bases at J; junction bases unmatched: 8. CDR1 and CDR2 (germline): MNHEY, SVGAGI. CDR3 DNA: TGTGCCAGCCGTTGGGGACAGATTAACACTGAAGCTTTCTTT. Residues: CASRWGQINTEAFF.

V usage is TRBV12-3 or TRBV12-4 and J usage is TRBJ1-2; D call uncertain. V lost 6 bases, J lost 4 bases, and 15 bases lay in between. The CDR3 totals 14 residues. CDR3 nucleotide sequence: TGTGCCAGCAGAGCCTCCGGGAGTCTCTATGGCTACACCTTC. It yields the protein CASRASGSLYGYTF.

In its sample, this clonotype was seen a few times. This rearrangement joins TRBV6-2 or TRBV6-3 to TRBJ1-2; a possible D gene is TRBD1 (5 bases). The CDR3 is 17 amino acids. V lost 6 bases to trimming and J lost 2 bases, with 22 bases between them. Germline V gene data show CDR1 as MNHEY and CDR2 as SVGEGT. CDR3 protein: CASRQAGHSSINYGYTF. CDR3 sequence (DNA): TGTGCCAGCAGACAGGCGGGGCACAGCTCTATCAACTATGGCTACACCTTC.

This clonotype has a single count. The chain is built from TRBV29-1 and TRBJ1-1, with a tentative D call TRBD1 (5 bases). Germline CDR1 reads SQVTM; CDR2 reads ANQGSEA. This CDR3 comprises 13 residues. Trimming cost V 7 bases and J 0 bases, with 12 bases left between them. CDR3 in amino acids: CSGGSGLNTEAFF. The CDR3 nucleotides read TGCAGCGGGGGGTCGGGGTTGAACACTGAAGCTTTCTTT.

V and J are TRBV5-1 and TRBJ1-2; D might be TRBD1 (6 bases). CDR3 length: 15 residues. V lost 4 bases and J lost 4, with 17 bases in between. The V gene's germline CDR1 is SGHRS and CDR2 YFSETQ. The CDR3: CASSLRGVESYGYTF. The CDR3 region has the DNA TGCGCCAGCAGCCTGAGGGGGGTGGAGAGCTATGGCTACACCTTC. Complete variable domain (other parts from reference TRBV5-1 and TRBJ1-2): KAGVTQTPRYLIKTRGQQVTLSCSPISGHRSVSWYQQTPGQGLQFLFEYFSETQRNKGNFPGRFSGRQFSNSRSEMNVSTLELGDSALYLCASSLRGVESYGYTFGSGTRLTVV.

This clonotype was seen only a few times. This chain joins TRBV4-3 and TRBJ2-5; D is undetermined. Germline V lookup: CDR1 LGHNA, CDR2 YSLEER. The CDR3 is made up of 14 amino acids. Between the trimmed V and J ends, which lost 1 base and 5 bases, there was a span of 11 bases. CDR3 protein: CASSQVGSVETQYF. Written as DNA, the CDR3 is TGCGCCAGCAGCCAAGTAGGATCAGTGGAGACCCAGTACTTC.